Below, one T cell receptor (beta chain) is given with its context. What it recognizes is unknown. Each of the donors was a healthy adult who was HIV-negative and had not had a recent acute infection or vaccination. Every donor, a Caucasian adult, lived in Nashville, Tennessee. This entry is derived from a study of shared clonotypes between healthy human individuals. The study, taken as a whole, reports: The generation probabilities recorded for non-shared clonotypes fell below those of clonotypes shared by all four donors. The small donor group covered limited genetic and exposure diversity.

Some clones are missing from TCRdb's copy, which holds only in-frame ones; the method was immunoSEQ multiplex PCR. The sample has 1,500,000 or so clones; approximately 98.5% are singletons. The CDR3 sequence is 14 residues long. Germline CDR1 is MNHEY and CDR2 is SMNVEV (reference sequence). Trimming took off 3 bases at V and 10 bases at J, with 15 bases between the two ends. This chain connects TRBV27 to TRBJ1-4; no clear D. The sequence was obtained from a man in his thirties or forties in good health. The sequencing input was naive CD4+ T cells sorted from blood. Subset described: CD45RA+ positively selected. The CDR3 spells CASSFLGLPSKLFF. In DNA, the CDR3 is TGTGCCAGCAGTTTTCTTGGGCTGCCTTCAAAACTGTTTTTT.